The rows below give T cell receptor beta chains drawn from one sample of a study of blood T cells in healthy people across ages. TCRdb re-called the 5' RACE reads with MiXCR, one entry per CDR3 protein. The profile shows 1.8 million or so distinct CDR3 sequences, about two fifths of them singletons. Material: blood. These receptors all come from a human donor in good health. Each CDR3 is given with its conserved first and last residue. A D gene is named only where the DNA matches it firmly. The listing skips clone size in some rows; elsewhere it reads once, few, many or a size class.

len	d_gene	abundance	j_gene	v_gene	CDR3aa	CDR3nt
16	NA	NA	TRBJ2-7	TRBV4-1	CASSRDSSDGSYEQYF	TGCGCCAGCAGCAGGGACTCAAGCGACGGGTCCTACGAGCAGTACTTC
13	NA	many	TRBJ2-7	TRBV3-1	CASSREGSYEQYF	TGTGCCAGCAGCCGGGAAGGGTCGTACGAGCAGTACTTC
19	TRBD1	few	TRBJ2-6	TRBV5-1	CASSRYPDRPSSGANVLTF	TGCGCCAGCAGCCGTTATCCGGACAGGCCTAGCTCTGGGGCCAACGTCCTGACTTTC
14	NA	NA	TRBJ1-1	TRBV7-9	CASSLDGGAPEAFF	TGTGCCAGCAGCTTAGATGGGGGGGCTCCTGAAGCTTTCTTT
14	NA	NA	TRBJ2-5	TRBV7-2	CASSYLTIQETQYF	TGTGCCAGCAGCTACCTTACAATCCAAGAGACCCAGTACTTC
15	NA	NA	TRBJ1-2	TRBV4-2	CASSLRTREESGYTF	TGTGCCAGCAGCCTTAGGACCAGGGAGGAGAGTGGCTACACCTTC
16	NA	many	TRBJ1-2	TRBV5-1	CASSLEGRGSHYGYTF	TGCGCCAGCAGCTTGGAGGGTAGGGGTAGTCACTATGGCTACACCTTC
14	NA	NA	TRBJ2-5	TRBV28	CASSLKQPKGTQYF	TGTGCCAGCAGTTTAAAACAGCCGAAGGGGACCCAGTACTTC
13	NA	once	TRBJ2-7	TRBV24-1	CATSDAASYEQYF	TGTGCCACCAGTGATGCCGCATCCTACGAGCAGTACTTC
13	TRBD1	many	TRBJ2-7	TRBV7-2	CASSLDRVDEQYF	TGCGCCAGCAGCTTGGACAGGGTTGACGAGCAGTACTTC
17	NA	NA	TRBJ2-1	TRBV4-3	CASSQALPGIGDNEQFF	TGCGCCAGCAGCCAAGCCCTACCAGGGATTGGGGACAATGAGCAGTTCTTC
16	NA	few	TRBJ1-2	TRBV7-9	CASSLPGNIGLSGYTF	TGTGCCAGCAGCTTACCCGGCAATATAGGGTTGTCTGGCTACACCTTC
15	NA	NA	TRBJ2-5	TRBV11-2	CASTGGGWGQETQYF	TGTGCCAGCACCGGCGGTGGGTGGGGACAAGAGACCCAGTACTTC
15	NA	few	TRBJ2-7	TRBV18	CASSPREGAVHEQYF	TGTGCCAGCTCACCCCGGGAGGGGGCGGTTCACGAGCAGTACTTC
14	NA	few	TRBJ1-5	TRBV18	CASSPRQTNQPQHF	TGTGCCAGCTCACCGAGACAGACTAATCAGCCCCAGCATTTT
19	NA	NA	TRBJ2-3	TRBV5-1	CASSYSPGHDNLRTDTQYF	TGTGCCAGCAGCTACTCCCCGGGACACGACAACCTTCGCACAGATACGCAGTATTTT